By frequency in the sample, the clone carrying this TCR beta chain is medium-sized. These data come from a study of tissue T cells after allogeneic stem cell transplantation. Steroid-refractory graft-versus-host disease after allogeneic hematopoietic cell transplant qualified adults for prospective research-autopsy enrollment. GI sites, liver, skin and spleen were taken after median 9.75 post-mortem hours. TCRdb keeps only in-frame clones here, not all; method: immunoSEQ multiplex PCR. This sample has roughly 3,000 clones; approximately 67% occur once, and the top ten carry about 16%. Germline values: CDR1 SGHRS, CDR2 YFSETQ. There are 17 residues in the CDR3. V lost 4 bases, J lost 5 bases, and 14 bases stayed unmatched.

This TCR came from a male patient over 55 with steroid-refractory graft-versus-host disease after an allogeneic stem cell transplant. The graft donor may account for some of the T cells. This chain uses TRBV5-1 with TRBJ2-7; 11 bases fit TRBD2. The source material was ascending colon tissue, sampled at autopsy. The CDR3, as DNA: TGCGCCAGCAGCCCCAGCCCTTTAGCGGGGGGGTCGAACGAGCAGTACTTC. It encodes CASSPSPLAGGSNEQYF.